The clone carrying this TCR beta chain was counted a few times. What it recognizes is unknown. This entry comes from a study of cytomegalovirus exposure and HLA in healthy donors. Researchers ran the PCR with 60 Vbeta and 13 Jbeta primers. Under the authors' procedure: Among the unique TCR beta chains that a later analysis counted, 80 million to 100 million in all, about 11 million were shared. Measured with immunoSEQ multiplex PCR; TCRdb has only the in-frame clones, and not every one. D and trimming were read from the DNA, whereas the V and J calls and clone size are those reported in that table. This sample yields about 190,000 clones, of which about 81% are seen a single time; 4% to 5% belongs to the top ten. CDR1 SGHAT and CDR2 FQNNGV come from the germline V gene. J was trimmed by 4 bases and V by 7 bases; bases with no gene match: 11. The CDR3 totals 16 residues. Overall study results and limits: Later analysis suggested most CMV-associated TCR beta chains were HLA-restricted. Some TCR beta chains (roughly 160 of them) were listed as cytomegalovirus-associated.

The sample was PBMCs. The clonotype was recovered from a man younger than 40 in good health and CMV-seropositive. The chain employs TRBV11-2 and TRBJ2-5, with 11 bases matching TRBD2. The CDR3 region has the DNA TGTGCCAGCACCAAGGGTAGCGGGGGGGCAGGAGAGACCCAGTACTTC. This encodes CASTKGSGGAGETQYF.